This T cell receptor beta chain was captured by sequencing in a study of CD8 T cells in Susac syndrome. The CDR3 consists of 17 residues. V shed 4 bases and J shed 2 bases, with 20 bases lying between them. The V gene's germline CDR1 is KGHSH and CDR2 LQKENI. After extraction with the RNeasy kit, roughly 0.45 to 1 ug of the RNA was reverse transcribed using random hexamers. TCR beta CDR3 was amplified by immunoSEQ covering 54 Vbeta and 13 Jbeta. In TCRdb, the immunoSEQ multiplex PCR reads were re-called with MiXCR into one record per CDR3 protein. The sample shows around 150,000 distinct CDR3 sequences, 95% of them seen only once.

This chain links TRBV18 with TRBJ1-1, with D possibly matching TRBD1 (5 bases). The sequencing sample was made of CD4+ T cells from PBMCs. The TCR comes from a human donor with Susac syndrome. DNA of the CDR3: TGTGCCAGCTCACGGCTTGGGACTAACACTGTTAACACTGAAGCTTTCTTT. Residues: CASSRLGTNTVNTEAFF.